This TCR beta chain was sequenced in a study of T cell changes during pregnancy in multiple sclerosis. V shed 9 bases and J 3 bases; nucleotides not matched to a gene: 5. The CDR3 spans 14 residues. From germline, CDR1 is MDHEN and CDR2 SYDVKM. Profiled with immunoSEQ multiplex PCR; TCRdb holds only in-frame clones, not every one. The sample lists roughly 84,000 clones, just over 90% occurring once. This sequence was found in a female donor in good health, enrolled as a control in a pregnancy study. Sequenced here: peripheral blood, sampled in the third trimester of pregnancy. The V call is TRBV28, the J call TRBJ2-1; 10 positions agree with TRBD2. CDR3 residues: CASSGRSNYNEQFF. DNA for the CDR3: TGTGCCAGTAGCGGGAGGTCAAACTACAATGAGCAGTTCTTC.